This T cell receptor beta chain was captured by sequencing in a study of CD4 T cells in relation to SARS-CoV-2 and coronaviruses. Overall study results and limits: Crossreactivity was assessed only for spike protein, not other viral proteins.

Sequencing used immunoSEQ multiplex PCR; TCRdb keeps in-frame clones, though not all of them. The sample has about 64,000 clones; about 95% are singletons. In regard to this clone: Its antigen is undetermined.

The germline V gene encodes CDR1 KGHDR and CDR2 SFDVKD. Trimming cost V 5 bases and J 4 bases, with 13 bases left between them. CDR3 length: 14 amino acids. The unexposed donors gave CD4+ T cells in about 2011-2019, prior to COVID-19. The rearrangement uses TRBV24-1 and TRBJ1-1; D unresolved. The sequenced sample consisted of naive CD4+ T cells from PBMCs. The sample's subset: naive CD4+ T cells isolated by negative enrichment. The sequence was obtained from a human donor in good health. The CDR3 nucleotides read TGTGCCACCAGTGCCGTTGGACCGGGCACTGAAGCTTTCTTT. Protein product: CATSAVGPGTEAFF.